This TCR beta chain was sequenced for a study of blood T cell repertoires in COVID-19. Study-wide background: Sample material is recorded as cDNA or gDNA derived from T cells, B-cell-depleted T cells, or PBMCs.

The CDR3 loop spans 14 amino acids. Losses at the gene ends were 3 bases for V and 10 bases for J; bases not matched to a gene: 8. Germline CDR1 is MNHEY and CDR2 is SVGAGI. Generated by immunoSEQ multiplex PCR, the TCRdb table keeps only in-frame clones and is missing some. The table shows roughly 160,000 clones, with roughly 87% occurring only once. V gene TRBV6-5 combines with J gene TRBJ2-3, with TRBD2 matching 9 bases. Sequencing was performed on peripheral blood. This clonotype was obtained from a woman aged 55-70 years who had recovered from COVID-19. The CDR3 loop reads CASSYLAGTFAQYF. CDR3 coding DNA: TGTGCCAGCAGTTATCTAGCGGGGACTTTCGCGCAGTATTTT.